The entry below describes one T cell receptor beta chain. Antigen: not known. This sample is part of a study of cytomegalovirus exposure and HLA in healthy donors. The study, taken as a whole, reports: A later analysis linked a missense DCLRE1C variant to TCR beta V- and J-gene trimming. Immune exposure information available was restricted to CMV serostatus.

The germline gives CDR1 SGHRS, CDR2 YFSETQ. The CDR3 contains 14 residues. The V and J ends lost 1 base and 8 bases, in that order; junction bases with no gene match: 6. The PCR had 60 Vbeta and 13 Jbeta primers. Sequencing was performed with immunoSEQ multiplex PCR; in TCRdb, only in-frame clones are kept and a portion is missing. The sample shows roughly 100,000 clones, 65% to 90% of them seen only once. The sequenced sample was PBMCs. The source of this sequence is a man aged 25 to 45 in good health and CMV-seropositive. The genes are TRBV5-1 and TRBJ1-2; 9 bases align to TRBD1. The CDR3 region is CASSLTGGEVGYTF. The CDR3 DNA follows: TGCGCCAGCAGCTTGACAGGGGGCGAAGTAGGCTACACCTTC.